What follows are 26 T cell receptor beta chains derived from one specimen sequenced in a study of cytomegalovirus exposure and HLA in healthy donors. The PCR made use of 60 Vbeta and 13 Jbeta primers. Produced via immunoSEQ multiplex PCR; TCRdb's table is partial and in-frame only. The sample includes approximately 180,000 clones, just over 70% of them seen just once. The material sequenced was PBMCs. The receptors originated from a human donor in good health.

The CDR3 coding sequence is TGTGCCAGCAGCTCTCTGGGACAGGGGGCCGGGGAGCTGTTTTTT. It codes for CASSSLGQGAGELFF. The chain employs TRBV7-3 and TRBJ2-2, with 11 nucleotides matching TRBD1. Germline lookup yields CDR1 SGHTA and CDR2 FQGTGA. Unmatched junction bases numbered 4, after V lost 4 bases and J lost 6 bases. This CDR3 has 15 amino acids.

This clone came up a few times. V usage is TRBV9 and J usage is TRBJ2-2; 8 bases map to TRBD2. This CDR3 comprises 17 residues. CDR1 is SGDLS and CDR2 is YYNGEE in the germline V gene. V lost 0 bases and J lost 0; bases outside the gene matches: 4. The CDR3 loop reads CASSVVRTSPNTGELFF. The CDR3 DNA follows: TGTGCCAGCAGCGTAGTTCGGACTAGCCCGAACACCGGGGAGCTGTTTTTT. The complete variable domain, with remaining parts taken from reference TRBV9 and TRBJ2-2, reads DSGVTQTPKHLITATGQRVTLRCSPRSGDLSVYWYQQSLDQGLQFLIQYYNGEERAKGNILERFSAQQFPDLHSELNLSSLELGDSALYFCASSVVRTSPNTGELFFGEGSRLTVL.

CDR3 in amino acids: CAIGGRGTDTQYF. The CDR3 coding sequence is TGTGCCATCGGGGGCAGGGGGACAGATACGCAGTATTTT. This chain joins TRBV10-3 and TRBJ2-3; 7 nucleotides align to TRBD1. The CDR3 covers 13 residues. Unmatched junction bases numbered 5, after V lost 8 bases and J lost 3 bases. From germline, CDR1 is ENHRY and CDR2 SYGVKD.

The chain recombines TRBV6-6 with TRBJ2-1, with a tentative D call TRBD1 (6 bases). In germline, CDR1 is MNHNY, CDR2 SVGAGI (reference sequence). This CDR3 has 14 amino acids. V lost 7 bases, J lost 7 bases, and 17 bases lay in between. The CDR3 sequence is CASIPGQGPNEQFF. CDR3 DNA sequence: TGTGCCAGCATCCCGGGCCAGGGGCCAAATGAGCAGTTCTTC.

CDR3 in amino acids: CASSLIGGGTEAFF. CDR3 in DNA: TGTGCCAGCAGCTTAATTGGGGGAGGCACTGAAGCTTTCTTT. This sequence joins TRBV7-3 and TRBJ1-1; a possible D gene is TRBD1 (5 bases). V was cut by 1 base and J by 4 bases, with 10 bases left in between. CDR3 length: 14 amino acids. Germline V gives CDR1 SGHTA, CDR2 FQGTGA.

The rearrangement links TRBV30 to TRBJ1-5; perhaps TRBD1 as D (5 bases). CDR3 length: 13 amino acids. V gave up 2 bases and J gave up 4 bases, with 9 bases separating them. Germline lookup yields CDR1 GTSNPN and CDR2 SVGIG (reference sequence). CDR3 sequence: CAWSIQGNQPQHF. The CDR3 region has the DNA TGTGCCTGGAGTATCCAGGGAAATCAGCCCCAGCATTTT.

A single count supports this clone. The chain links TRBV15 to TRBJ2-7; 9 bases agree with TRBD2. V shed 5 bases and J 1 base; nucleotides not matched to a gene: 6. Germline V gene sequence: CDR1 LNHNV, CDR2 YYDKDF (reference sequence). CDR3 size: 15 residues. The CDR3: CATSGGGAGSYEQYF. The DNA of the CDR3 is TGTGCCACCAGCGGCGGGGGGGCGGGTTCCTACGAGCAGTACTTC. Supplemented by reference TRBV15 and TRBJ2-7, the full variable domain reads DAMVIQNPRYQVTQFGKPVTLSCSQTLNHNVMYWYQQKSSQAPKLLFHYYDKDFNNEADTPDNFQSRRPNTSFCFLDIRSPGLGDTAMYLCATSGGGAGSYEQYFGPGTRLTVT.

The gene calls are TRBV27 and TRBJ2-6, with 8 positions matching TRBD2. Germline lookup yields CDR1 MNHEY and CDR2 SMNVEV (reference sequence). CDR3 length equals 16 residues. The V gene end was trimmed by 7 bases and the J gene end by 1 base; junction bases not matched to a gene: 6. The CDR3 protein is CASTFRGGSGANVLTF. CDR3 nucleotides: TGTGCCAGCACGTTCCGGGGGGGGTCTGGGGCCAACGTCCTGACTTTC.

This chain uses TRBV27 with TRBJ2-4; TRBD1 might be the D (6 bases). Trimming shortened V by 2 bases and J by 6 bases, and 8 bases separated the two germline ends. CDR1 is MNHEY and CDR2 is SMNVEV in the germline V gene (reference sequence). This CDR3 has 13 residues. The CDR3 sequence is CASSLGQRNIQYF. The CDR3 DNA sequence: TGTGCCAGCAGTTTAGGACAGAGAAACATTCAGTACTTC.

This chain joins TRBV5-1 and TRBJ1-1; D is possibly TRBD1 (5 bases). V dropped 0 bases and J dropped 4 bases, with 10 bases sitting between them. The CDR3 is 14 residues long. Germline V lookup: CDR1 SGHRS, CDR2 YFSETQ. The CDR3 reads CASSLEGEPTEAFF. Here the CDR3 DNA reads TGCGCCAGCAGCTTGGAAGGGGAACCCACTGAAGCTTTCTTT.

The J gene is TRBJ2-7, the V gene TRBV2, with 9 bases that match TRBD1. Germline lookup yields CDR1 SNHLY and CDR2 FYNNEI. The CDR3 runs 14 residues. V lost 7 bases, J lost 4 bases, and 8 bases stayed unmatched. This chain's CDR3 is CASKPGQGSYEQYF. Written as DNA, the CDR3 is TGTGCCAGCAAACCGGGACAGGGCAGTTACGAGCAGTACTTC.

The V gene is TRBV11-2, the J gene TRBJ2-3, with D perhaps matching TRBD2 (6 bases). Germline CDR1 and CDR2: SGHAT and FQNNGV. The CDR3 runs to 13 residues. V was cut by 2 bases and J by 10 bases, with 13 bases left in between. The CDR3 is CASSLWDSNAQYF. The CDR3 DNA reads as TGTGCCAGCAGCTTATGGGACTCCAACGCGCAGTATTTT.

The rearrangement joins TRBV4-2 to TRBJ2-7; D is perhaps TRBD1 (6 bases). The V and J ends lost 0 bases and 5 bases respectively, with 14 bases between them. Germline V gene lookup returns CDR1 LGHNA and CDR2 YNFKEQ. The CDR3 has 15 residues. CDR3 amino acids: CASSQDPGAGDEQYF. CDR3 coding DNA: TGTGCCAGCAGCCAAGATCCAGGGGCCGGAGACGAGCAGTACTTC.

The chain carries TRBV2 and TRBJ2-1; TRBD1 agrees at 8 bases. The CDR3 totals 12 residues. V shed 8 bases, J shed 6 bases, and the junction held 3 bases outside the gene matches. Looked up from germline, CDR1 is SNHLY and CDR2 is FYNNEI. Here the CDR3 DNA reads TGTGCCAGCGGGACAGGCCCCAATGAGCAGTTCTTC. As protein: CASGTGPNEQFF.

CDR3 residues: CASSLAGPETQYF. Written as DNA, the CDR3 is TGTGCCAGCAGCTTGGCCGGTCCGGAGACCCAGTACTTC. The genes are TRBV5-4 and TRBJ2-5; D unresolved. With 0 bases removed from V and 5 bases from J, the gap between germline ends came to 8 bases. The germline gives CDR1 SGHNT, CDR2 YYREEE (reference sequence). The CDR3 extends over 13 amino acids.

This clone was seen more than once but under ten times. V and J are TRBV5-1 and TRBJ1-1; TRBD1 is a possible D gene (6 bases). This CDR3 is built from 19 residues. Germline V gene sequence: CDR1 SGHRS, CDR2 YFSETQ. Trimming took off 2 bases at V and 0 bases at J, with 23 bases between the two ends. The CDR3 DNA follows: TGCGCCAGCAGCTTATCCGGGACATCGATCTCGTTAATGAACACTGAAGCTTTCTTT. Its translation: CASSLSGTSISLMNTEAFF.

The chain joins TRBV6-6 to TRBJ2-5, with a possible D match to TRBD1 (6 bases). This CDR3 contains 15 residues. Trimming pared 4 bases from V and 2 bases from J, leaving 14 bases between. Per the germline V gene, CDR1 is MNHNY and CDR2 is SVGAGI (reference sequence). DNA of the CDR3: TGTGCCAGCAGTTCCCCCGGGACAAATCAAGAGACCCAGTACTTC. Translating gives CASSSPGTNQETQYF.

The J gene is TRBJ2-3, the V gene TRBV6-5; possible D gene TRBD1, 6 bases. The CDR3 runs 14 residues. The germline gives CDR1 MNHEY, CDR2 SVGAGI. The V gene lost 2 bases and the J gene lost 2 bases, with 8 bases spanning the gap. CDR3: CASSYRGTTDTQYF. The DNA of the CDR3 is TGTGCCAGCAGTTACAGGGGGACCACAGATACGCAGTATTTT.

The chain combines TRBV7-2 with TRBJ2-3; no clear D gene. Germline CDR1 SGHTA, CDR2 FQGNSA. This CDR3 spans 14 amino acids. Trimming pared 1 base from V and 5 bases from J, leaving 10 bases between. The CDR3 DNA is TGTGCCAGCAGCTTAGGGCAGACTGGAGATACGCAGTATTTT. This sequence encodes CASSLGQTGDTQYF.

V usage is TRBV29-1 and J usage is TRBJ1-2, with D perhaps TRBD1 (5 bases). Germline V CDR1 and CDR2: SQVTM, ANQGSEA. The CDR3 has 12 residues. The V end was cut by 7 bases, the J end by 5 bases, with 14 bases between. The CDR3 bases are TGCAGCGCCGATGGACATCGGTATGGCTACACCTTC. Translating it yields CSADGHRYGYTF.

This clone was seen a handful of times. This chain connects TRBV5-1 to TRBJ2-2; 7 bases are shared with TRBD1. Germline CDR1 is SGHRS and CDR2 is YFSETQ. The CDR3 consists of 15 residues. V dropped 5 bases and J dropped 0; count of bases not matched to a gene: 4. This CDR3 reads CASRPGQTNTGELFF. The CDR3 DNA is TGCGCCAGCAGACCGGGACAGACGAACACCGGGGAGCTGTTTTTT.

The chain combines TRBV11-2 with TRBJ1-6; tentative D call: TRBD1 (6 bases). V lost 3 bases to trimming and J lost 10 bases, with 10 bases between them. The CDR3 loop spans 13 amino acids. Germline CDR1 is SGHAT and CDR2 is FQNNGV. CDR3 in amino acids: CASSLDRRSPLHF. In nucleotides, the CDR3 is TGTGCCAGCAGCTTGGACAGAAGGTCACCCCTCCACTTT.

This clone was observed a few times. Within the sample, other DNA sequences also encode this same CDR3. The chain is built from TRBV6-5 and TRBJ1-2, with 9 nucleotides matching TRBD1. CDR3 size: 12 residues. V lost 4 bases and J lost 8; bases outside the gene matches: 2. Germline V gives CDR1 MNHEY, CDR2 SVGAGI. CDR3: CASSWTGDGYTF. The CDR3 DNA reads TGTGCCAGCAGTTGGACAGGGGACGGCTACACCTTC.

The chain recombines TRBV18 with TRBJ2-7; a possible D gene is TRBD1 (6 bases). The ends were cut back, 2 bases at V and 3 bases at J, with 8 bases in the middle. There are 13 residues in the CDR3. The germline CDR1 and CDR2 sequences are KGHSH and LQKENI. The CDR3 DNA is TGTGCCAGCTCACCATCCAGGGGCTACGAGCAGTACTTC. Protein: CASSPSRGYEQYF.

This clone has a handful of counts. Other nucleotide sequences from this sample produce the same CDR3. DNA of the CDR3: TGTGCCAGCAGCTCACAGGGTCGGCGCACTGAAGCTTTCTTT. This sequence encodes CASSSQGRRTEAFF. The chain combines TRBV7-2 with TRBJ1-1; a possible D gene is TRBD1 (6 bases). Between the trimmed V and J ends, which lost 4 bases and 4 bases, there was a span of 13 bases. CDR3 length equals 14 residues. Germline CDR1 reads SGHTA; CDR2 reads FQGNSA.

The chain recombines TRBV29-1 with TRBJ1-5; 11 nucleotides line up with TRBD1. Germline V gene lookup returns CDR1 SQVTM and CDR2 ANQGSEA. CDR3 size: 14 residues. The V segment lost 5 bases and the J segment 7 bases; nucleotides outside the gene matches: 7. The CDR3 region has the DNA TGCAGCGTTTTAACCCGGGACAGGGGGCAGCCCCAGCATTTT. Amino acid sequence: CSVLTRDRGQPQHF.